Presented here are 8 T cell receptor beta chains from one specimen sequenced in a study of blood T cell repertoires in COVID-19. Some clones are missing from TCRdb's copy, which holds only in-frame ones; the method was immunoSEQ multiplex PCR. The sample consists of about 190,000 clones, approximately 90% of them appearing once. The sample was peripheral blood. These receptors came from a young man with acute or convalescent COVID-19.

The J gene is TRBJ1-5, the V gene TRBV3-1 (or the pseudogene TRBV3-2), with D unresolved. Germline V CDR1 and CDR2: LGHDT, YNNKEL (reference sequence). The CDR3 spans 15 residues. Trimming took 4 bases from V and 4 from J, leaving 14 bases between them. CDR3 loop: CASSRDGSYNQPQHF. The CDR3 nucleotides are TGTGCCAGCAGCCGCGACGGGTCTTATAATCAGCCCCAGCATTTT.

This chain uses TRBV4-2 with TRBJ1-2; TRBD1 is a possible D gene (6 bases). Germline assignment: CDR1 LGHNA and CDR2 YNFKEQ. Trimming shortened V by 3 bases and J by 0 bases, and 11 bases separated the two germline ends. The CDR3 length is 15 residues. The CDR3 nucleotides read TGTGCCAGCAGCCAGTCTCAGGGGACTAACTATGGCTACACCTTC. The encoded protein is CASSQSQGTNYGYTF.

This chain uses TRBV18 with TRBJ1-2; a possible D gene is TRBD1 (5 bases). V lost 5 bases and J lost 10, with 23 bases in between. The germline V gene has CDR1 KGHSH and CDR2 LQKENI. This CDR3 has 15 amino acids. In DNA, the CDR3 is TGTGCCAGCTCAAAAGATGAGGAGGGGAAGCGGCTCTACACCTTC. Translated: CASSKDEEGKRLYTF.

V is TRBV5-8 and J is TRBJ2-3, with 7 bases fitting TRBD1. Germline loops: CDR1 SGHTS, CDR2 YDEGEE. V lost 2 bases to trimming and J lost 4 bases; unmatched junction nucleotides: 4. The CDR3 runs 14 residues. The CDR3 loop reads CASSLRGQADTQYF. The CDR3 DNA reads TGTGCCAGCAGCTTAAGGGGGCAGGCAGATACGCAGTATTTT.

The genes are TRBV5-4 and TRBJ2-1, with D perhaps matching TRBD2 (5 bases). The CDR3 length is 16 residues. Germline V gives CDR1 SGHNT, CDR2 YYREEE (reference sequence). Trimming stripped 0 bases from V and 1 base from J, with 11 bases between. The CDR3 DNA sequence: TGTGCCAGCAGCTTGGTCGGCGGGCGATCCTACAATGAGCAGTTCTTC. Its protein is CASSLVGGRSYNEQFF.

The CDR3 sequence is CASRDYSSYNEQFF. Written as DNA, the CDR3 is TGTGCCAGCAGGGACTATAGCTCCTACAATGAGCAGTTCTTC. V gene TRBV6-5 combines with J gene TRBJ2-1; D is perhaps TRBD2 (6 bases). Per the germline V gene, CDR1 is MNHEY and CDR2 is SVGAGI. The CDR3 length is 14 residues. Trimming stripped 6 bases from V and 0 bases from J, with 9 bases between.

V usage is TRBV5-1 and J usage is TRBJ1-4, with D tentatively TRBD1 (5 bases). From germline, CDR1 is SGHRS and CDR2 YFSETQ. V was cut by 0 bases and J by 8 bases, with 11 bases left in between. CDR3 length: 14 residues. The CDR3 nucleotides are TGCGCCAGCAGCTTGGAGGGGTTTAGGGAAAAACTGTTTTTT. It yields the protein CASSLEGFREKLFF.

The V gene is TRBV5-1, the J gene TRBJ1-2; no reliable D call. Trimming took off 7 bases at V and 3 bases at J, with 28 bases between the two ends. The CDR3 has 18 amino acids. Germline loops: CDR1 SGHRS, CDR2 YFSETQ. CDR3 sequence reads: CASGAPGLPSPSYYGYTF. The CDR3 nucleotides are TGCGCCAGCGGCGCCCCTGGGCTTCCTTCCCCCTCATACTATGGCTACACCTTC.